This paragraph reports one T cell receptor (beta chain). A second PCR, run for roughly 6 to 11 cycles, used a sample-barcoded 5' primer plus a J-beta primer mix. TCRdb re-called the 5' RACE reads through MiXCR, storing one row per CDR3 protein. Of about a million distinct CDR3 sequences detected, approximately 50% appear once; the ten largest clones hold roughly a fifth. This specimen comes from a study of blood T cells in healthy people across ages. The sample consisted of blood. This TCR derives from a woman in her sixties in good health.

The CDR3 region is CSVAGSELTSSYNEQFF. The CDR3 DNA reads as TGCAGCGTTGCTGGTTCGGAGCTTACGAGCTCCTACAATGAGCAGTTCTTC. V usage is TRBV29-1 and J usage is TRBJ2-1; the D is unclear. From germline, CDR1 is SQVTM and CDR2 ANQGSEA. Trimming removed 4 bases from V and 0 bases from J, with 19 bases in between. The CDR3 is 17 amino acids.